This TCR beta chain was identified in a study of regulatory T cells in long-lasting Graves disease. The CDR3 is 17 residues long. V was pared by 6 bases and J by 5 bases, with 10 bases of the junction left unmatched. According to the study, TCR beta libraries were built with iRepertoire HTBI primers and CDR3-region Arm-PCR. Original processing methods: Sample data revealed 60 to 80 TRBV and under 15 TRBJ segments. One entry per CDR3 protein, called by TCRdb with MiXCR from the multiplex PCR reads. It is TCRdb's table, rather than the study itself, that gives the V and J calls and clone size. The sample contains hundreds of thousands of distinct CDR3 sequences, about 20% of which appear only once. This sample's time point: newly diagnosed GD, antithyroid drugs for less than 3 months. Scientists built the TCR library using RNA that was extracted from PBMCs. From each patient, 8 to 10 milliliters of peripheral blood was drawn and collected into an EDTA anticoagulant tube.

As concerns this clonotype: Its antigen remains unknown.

Regarding the study as a whole: There was favoring of TRBV28, TRBJ1-2 and TRBJ2-5 in persistent disease. Those with persistent Graves' had less TCR diversity than newly diagnosed patients.

Here the sequenced sample was peripheral blood mononuclear cells (PBMCs), taken at new diagnosis, from a patient treated with antithyroid drugs. The TCR comes from a female donor with Graves disease. The rearrangement links TRBV12-3 or TRBV12-4 to TRBJ2-2; 12 bases match TRBD2. The CDR3 reads CASRAGLAGRGTGELFF. Here the CDR3 DNA reads TGTGCCAGCAGAGCCGGACTAGCGGGGAGAGGAACCGGGGAGCTGTTTTTT.